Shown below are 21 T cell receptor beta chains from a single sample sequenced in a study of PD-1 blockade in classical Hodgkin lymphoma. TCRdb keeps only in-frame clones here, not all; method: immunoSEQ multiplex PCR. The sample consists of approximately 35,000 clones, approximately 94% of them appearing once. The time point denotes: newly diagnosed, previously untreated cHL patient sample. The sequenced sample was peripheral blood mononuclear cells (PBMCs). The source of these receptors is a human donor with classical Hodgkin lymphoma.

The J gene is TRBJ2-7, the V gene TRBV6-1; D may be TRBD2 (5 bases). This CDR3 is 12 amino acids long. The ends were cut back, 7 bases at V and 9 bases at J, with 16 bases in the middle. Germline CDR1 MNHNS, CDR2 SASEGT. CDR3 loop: CASTNPGRVQYF. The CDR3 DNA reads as TGTGCCAGCACAAATCCTGGGAGAGTGCAGTACTTC.

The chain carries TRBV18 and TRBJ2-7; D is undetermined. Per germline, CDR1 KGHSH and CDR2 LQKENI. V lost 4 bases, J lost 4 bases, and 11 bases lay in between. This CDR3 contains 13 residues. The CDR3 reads CASSQRDRYEQYF. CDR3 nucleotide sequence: TGTGCCAGCTCACAGAGAGATCGATACGAGCAGTACTTC.

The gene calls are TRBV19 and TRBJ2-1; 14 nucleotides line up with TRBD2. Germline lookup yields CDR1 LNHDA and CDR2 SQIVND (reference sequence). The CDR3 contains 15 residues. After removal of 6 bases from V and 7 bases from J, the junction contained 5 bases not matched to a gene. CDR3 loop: CASRTSGRASNEQFF. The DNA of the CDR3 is TGTGCCAGTAGGACTAGCGGGAGGGCCTCTAATGAGCAGTTCTTC.

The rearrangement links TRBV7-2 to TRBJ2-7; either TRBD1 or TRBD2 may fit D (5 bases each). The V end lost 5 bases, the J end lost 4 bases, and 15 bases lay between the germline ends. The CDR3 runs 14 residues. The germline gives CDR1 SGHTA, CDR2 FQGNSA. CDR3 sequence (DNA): TGTGCCAGCAGCGCCGGGACGGTCCTGTACGAGCAGTACTTC. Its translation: CASSAGTVLYEQYF.

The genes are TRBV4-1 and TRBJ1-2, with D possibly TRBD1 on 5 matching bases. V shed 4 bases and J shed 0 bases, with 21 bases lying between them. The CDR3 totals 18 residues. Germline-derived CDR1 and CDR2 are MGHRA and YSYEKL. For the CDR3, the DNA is TGCGCCAGCAGCCGGCCCCGACAGCCGAATACCCCTAACTATGGCTACACCTTC. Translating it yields CASSRPRQPNTPNYGYTF.

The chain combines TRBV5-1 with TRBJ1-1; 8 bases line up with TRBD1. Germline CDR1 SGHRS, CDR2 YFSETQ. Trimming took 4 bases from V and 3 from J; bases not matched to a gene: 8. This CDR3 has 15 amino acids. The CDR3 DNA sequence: TGCGCCAGCAGCCCGTACAGGGGGAGTGACACTGAAGCTTTCTTT. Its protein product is CASSPYRGSDTEAFF.

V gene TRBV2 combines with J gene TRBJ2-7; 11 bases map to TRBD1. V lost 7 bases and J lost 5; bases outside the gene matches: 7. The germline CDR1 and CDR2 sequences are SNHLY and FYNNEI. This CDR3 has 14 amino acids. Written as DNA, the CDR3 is TGTGCCAGCAAGCAGGACAGGGGGCAGGACGAGCAGTACTTC. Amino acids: CASKQDRGQDEQYF.

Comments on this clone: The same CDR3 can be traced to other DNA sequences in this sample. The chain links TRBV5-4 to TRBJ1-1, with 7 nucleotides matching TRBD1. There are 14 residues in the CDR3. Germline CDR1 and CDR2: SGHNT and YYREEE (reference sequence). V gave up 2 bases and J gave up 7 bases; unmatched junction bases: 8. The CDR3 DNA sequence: TGTGCCAGCAGCTTTACTATCGGGACAGATGAAGCTTTCTTT. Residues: CASSFTIGTDEAFF.

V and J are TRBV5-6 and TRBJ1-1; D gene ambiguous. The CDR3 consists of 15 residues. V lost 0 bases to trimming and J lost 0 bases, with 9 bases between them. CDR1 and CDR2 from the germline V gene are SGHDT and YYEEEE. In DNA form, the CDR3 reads TGTGCCAGCAGCTTGGAAAGCGATTTGAACACTGAAGCTTTCTTT. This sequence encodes CASSLESDLNTEAFF.

CDR3 coding DNA: TGTGCCGGACAGAACTATGGCTACACCTTC. Encoded protein: CAGQNYGYTF. The V call is TRBV2, the J call TRBJ1-2; D might be TRBD1 (6 bases). This CDR3 is 10 amino acids long. V was pared by 11 bases and J by 2 bases, with 6 bases between. Germline V CDR1 and CDR2: SNHLY, FYNNEI.

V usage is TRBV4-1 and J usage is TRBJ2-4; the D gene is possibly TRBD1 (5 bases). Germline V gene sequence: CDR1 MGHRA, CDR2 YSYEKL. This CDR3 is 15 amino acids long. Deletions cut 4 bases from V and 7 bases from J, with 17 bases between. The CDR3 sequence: CASSPLGQGRNIQYF. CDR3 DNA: TGCGCCAGCAGCCCCTTGGGGCAGGGTAGGAACATTCAGTACTTC.

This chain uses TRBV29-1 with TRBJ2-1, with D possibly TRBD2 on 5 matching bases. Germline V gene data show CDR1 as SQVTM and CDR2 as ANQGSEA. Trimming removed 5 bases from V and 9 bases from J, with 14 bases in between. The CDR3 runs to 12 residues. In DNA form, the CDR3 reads TGCAGCGTTTGGACGGACTTTGGTGAGCAGTTCTTC. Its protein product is CSVWTDFGEQFF.

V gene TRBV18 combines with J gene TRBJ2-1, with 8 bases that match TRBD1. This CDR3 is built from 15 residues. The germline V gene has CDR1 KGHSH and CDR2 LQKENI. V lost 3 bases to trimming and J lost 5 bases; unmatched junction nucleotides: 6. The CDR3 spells CASSPRATGDNEQFF. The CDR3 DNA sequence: TGTGCCAGCTCACCTCGGGCGACAGGGGACAATGAGCAGTTCTTC.

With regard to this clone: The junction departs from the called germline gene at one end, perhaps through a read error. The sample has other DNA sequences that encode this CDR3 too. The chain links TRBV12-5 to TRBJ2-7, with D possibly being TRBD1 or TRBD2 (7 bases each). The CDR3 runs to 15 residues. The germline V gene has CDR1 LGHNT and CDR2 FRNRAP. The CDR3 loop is CASGLAQGGSYEQYF. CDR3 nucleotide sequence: TGTGCTAGTGGGTTGGCGCAGGGGGGGTCCTACGAGCAGTACTTC. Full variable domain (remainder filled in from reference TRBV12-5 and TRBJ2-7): DARVTQTPRHKVTEMGQEVTMRCQPILGHNTVFWYRQTMMQGLELLAYFRNRAPLDDSGMPKDRFSAEMPDATLATLKIQPSEPRDSAVYFCASGLAQGGSYEQYFGPGTRLTVT.

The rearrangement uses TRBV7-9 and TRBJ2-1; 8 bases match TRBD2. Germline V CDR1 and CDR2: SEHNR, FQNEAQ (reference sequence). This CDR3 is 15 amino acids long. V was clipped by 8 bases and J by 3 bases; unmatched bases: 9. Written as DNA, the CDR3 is TGTGCCAGCTTCCGAGCGGGAGCTGGCTACAATGAGCAGTTCTTC. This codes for CASFRAGAGYNEQFF.

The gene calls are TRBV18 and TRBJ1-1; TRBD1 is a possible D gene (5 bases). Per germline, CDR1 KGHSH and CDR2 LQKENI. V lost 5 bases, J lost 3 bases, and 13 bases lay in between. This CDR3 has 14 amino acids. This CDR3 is CASSSRPGDTEAFF. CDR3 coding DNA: TGTGCCAGCTCATCCCGTCCGGGGGACACTGAAGCTTTCTTT.

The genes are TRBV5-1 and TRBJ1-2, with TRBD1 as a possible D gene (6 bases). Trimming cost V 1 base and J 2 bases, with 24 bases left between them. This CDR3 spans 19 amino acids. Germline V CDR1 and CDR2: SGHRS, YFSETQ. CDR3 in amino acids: CASSLFFGGGGMQNYGYTF. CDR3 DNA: TGCGCCAGCAGCTTGTTTTTCGGGGGCGGCGGAATGCAGAACTATGGCTACACCTTC.

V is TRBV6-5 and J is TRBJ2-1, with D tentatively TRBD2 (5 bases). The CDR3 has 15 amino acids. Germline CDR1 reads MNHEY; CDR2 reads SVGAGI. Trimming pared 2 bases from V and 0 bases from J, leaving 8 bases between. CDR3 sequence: CASSYGESSYNEQFF. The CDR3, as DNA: TGTGCCAGCAGTTACGGGGAGAGCTCCTACAATGAGCAGTTCTTC.

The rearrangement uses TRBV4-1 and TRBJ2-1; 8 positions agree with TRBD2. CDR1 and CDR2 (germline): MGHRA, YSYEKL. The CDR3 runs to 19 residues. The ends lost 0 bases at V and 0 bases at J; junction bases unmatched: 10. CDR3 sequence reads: CASSQEFDTSGRSYNEQFF. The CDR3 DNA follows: TGCGCCAGCAGCCAAGAGTTTGACACTAGCGGCCGCTCCTACAATGAGCAGTTCTTC.

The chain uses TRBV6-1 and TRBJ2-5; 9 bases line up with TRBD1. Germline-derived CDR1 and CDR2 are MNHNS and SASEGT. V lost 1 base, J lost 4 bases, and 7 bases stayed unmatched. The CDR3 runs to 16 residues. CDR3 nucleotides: TGTGCCAGCAGTGAAGTGGGCCCGACAGGGGGAGAGACCCAGTACTTC. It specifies CASSEVGPTGGETQYF.

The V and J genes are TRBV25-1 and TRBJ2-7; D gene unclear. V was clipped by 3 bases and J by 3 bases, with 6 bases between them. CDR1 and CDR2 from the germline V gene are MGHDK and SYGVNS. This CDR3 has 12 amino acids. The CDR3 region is CASSDRIYEQYF. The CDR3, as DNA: TGTGCCAGCAGTGATCGGATCTACGAGCAGTACTTC.